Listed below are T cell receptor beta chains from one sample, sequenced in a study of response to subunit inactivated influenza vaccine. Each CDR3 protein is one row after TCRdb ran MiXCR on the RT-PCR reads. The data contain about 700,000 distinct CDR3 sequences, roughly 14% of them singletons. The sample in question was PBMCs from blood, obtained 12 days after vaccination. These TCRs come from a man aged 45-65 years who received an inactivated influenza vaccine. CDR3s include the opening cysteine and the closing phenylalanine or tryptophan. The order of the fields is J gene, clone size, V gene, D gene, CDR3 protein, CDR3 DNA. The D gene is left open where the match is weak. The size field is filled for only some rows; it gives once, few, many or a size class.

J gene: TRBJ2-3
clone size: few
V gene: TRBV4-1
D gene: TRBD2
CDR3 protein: CASSQMGGLAGVEQYF
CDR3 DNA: TGCGCCAGCAGCCAGATGGGGGGACTAGCGGGAGTAGAGCAGTATTTT

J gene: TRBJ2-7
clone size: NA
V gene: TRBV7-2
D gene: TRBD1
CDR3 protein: CASSLVPGTDYEQYF
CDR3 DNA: TGTGCCAGCAGCTTAGTCCCCGGGACAGACTACGAGCAGTACTTC

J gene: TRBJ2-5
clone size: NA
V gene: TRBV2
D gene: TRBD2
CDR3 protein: CASSELAGGPRGTQYF
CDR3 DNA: TGTGCCAGCAGTGAATTAGCGGGAGGGCCAAGGGGGACCCAGTACTTC

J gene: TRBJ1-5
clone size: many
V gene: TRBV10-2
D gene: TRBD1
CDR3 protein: CASSGSGTGYWRSNQPQHF
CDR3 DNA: TGCGCCAGCAGTGGGTCGGGGACAGGGTATTGGAGAAGCAATCAGCCCCAGCATTTT

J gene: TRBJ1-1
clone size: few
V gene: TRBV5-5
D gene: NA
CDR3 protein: CASELQAMNTEAFF
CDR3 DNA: TGTGCCAGCGAATTACAGGCCATGAACACTGAAGCTTTCTTT

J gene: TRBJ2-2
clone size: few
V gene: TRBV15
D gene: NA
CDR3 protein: CATSRHNTGELFF
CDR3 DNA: TGTGCCACCAGCAGACACAACACCGGGGAGCTGTTTTTT

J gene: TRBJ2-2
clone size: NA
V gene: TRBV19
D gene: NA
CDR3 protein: CASSTTGRTGELFF
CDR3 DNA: TGTGCCAGTAGTACTACAGGAAGGACCGGGGAGCTGTTTTTT

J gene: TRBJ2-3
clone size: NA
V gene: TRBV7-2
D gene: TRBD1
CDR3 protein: CASSIAAGTGRTDTQYF
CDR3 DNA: TGTGCCAGCAGCATAGCAGCCGGGACAGGGAGGACAGATACGCAGTATTTT

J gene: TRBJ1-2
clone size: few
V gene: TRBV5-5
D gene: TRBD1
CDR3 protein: CASSRSGTVPFGYTF
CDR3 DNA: TGTGCCAGCAGCCGAAGTGGGACAGTCCCTTTCGGCTACACCTTC

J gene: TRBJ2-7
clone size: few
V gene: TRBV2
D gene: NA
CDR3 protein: CASSGGSGSYEQYF
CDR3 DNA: TGTGCCAGCAGTGGAGGGTCGGGGTCCTACGAGCAGTACTTC

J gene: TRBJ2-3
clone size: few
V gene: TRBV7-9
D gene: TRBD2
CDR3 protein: CASTLPTGGRVTDTQYF
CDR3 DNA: TGTGCCAGCACCTTACCGACGGGGGGGCGGGTCACAGATACGCAGTATTTT

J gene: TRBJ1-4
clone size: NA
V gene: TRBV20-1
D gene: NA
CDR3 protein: CSARERGANEKLFF
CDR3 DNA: TGCAGTGCTAGAGAGCGGGGTGCTAATGAAAAACTGTTTTTT

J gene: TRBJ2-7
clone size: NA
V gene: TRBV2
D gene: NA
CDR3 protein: CASSHTSDYEQYF
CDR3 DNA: TGTGCCAGCAGTCATACATCCGACTACGAGCAGTACTTC

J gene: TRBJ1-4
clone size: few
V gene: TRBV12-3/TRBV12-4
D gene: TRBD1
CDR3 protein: CASCPTGGQEKLFF
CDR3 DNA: TGTGCCAGCTGTCCGACAGGGGGGCAGGAAAAACTGTTTTTT

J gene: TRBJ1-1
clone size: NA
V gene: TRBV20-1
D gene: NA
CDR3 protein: CSASTRVMNTEAFF
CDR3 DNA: TGCAGTGCTAGTACGAGGGTAATGAACACTGAAGCTTTCTTT

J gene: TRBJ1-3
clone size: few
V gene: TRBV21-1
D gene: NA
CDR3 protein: CASSKGGGRTGDAGTIYF
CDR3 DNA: TGTGCCAGCAGCAAAGGAGGTGGGCGGACAGGGGACGCTGGCACCATATATTTT

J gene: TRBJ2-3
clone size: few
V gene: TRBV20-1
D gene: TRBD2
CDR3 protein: CSASSLAGAGDTQYF
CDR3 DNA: TGCAGTGCTAGCTCACTAGCGGGGGCAGGGGATACGCAGTATTTT

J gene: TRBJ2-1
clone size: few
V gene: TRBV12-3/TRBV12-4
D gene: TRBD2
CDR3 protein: CASSFPSGGAGGHEQFF
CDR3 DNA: TGTGCCAGCAGTTTCCCTAGCGGGGGGGCAGGTGGTCATGAGCAGTTCTTC

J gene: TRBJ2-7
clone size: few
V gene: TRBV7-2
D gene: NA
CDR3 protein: CASSQTVFEQYF
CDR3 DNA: TGTGCCAGCAGCCAGACGGTTTTCGAGCAGTACTTC

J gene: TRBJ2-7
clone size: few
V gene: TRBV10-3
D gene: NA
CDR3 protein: CAISESSVYEQYF
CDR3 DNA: TGTGCCATCAGTGAGTCGTCGGTCTACGAGCAGTACTTC

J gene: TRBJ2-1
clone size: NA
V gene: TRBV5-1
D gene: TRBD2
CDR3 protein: CASSVSGGAIDEQFF
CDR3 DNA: TGCGCCAGCAGCGTCAGCGGGGGGGCGATAGATGAGCAGTTCTTC

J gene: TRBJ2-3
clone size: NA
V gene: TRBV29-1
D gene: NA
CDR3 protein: CSVEKVTDTQYF
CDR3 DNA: TGCAGCGTTGAAAAAGTAACGGATACGCAGTATTTT

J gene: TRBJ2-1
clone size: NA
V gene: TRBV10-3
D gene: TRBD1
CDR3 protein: CAIQGAGRPNEQFF
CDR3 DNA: TGTGCCATCCAGGGGGCGGGACGCCCCAATGAGCAGTTCTTC

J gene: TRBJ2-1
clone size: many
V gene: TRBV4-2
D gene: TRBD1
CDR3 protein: CASSHPGQSYNEQFF
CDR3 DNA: TGTGCCAGCAGCCACCCGGGACAGTCCTACAATGAGCAGTTCTTC

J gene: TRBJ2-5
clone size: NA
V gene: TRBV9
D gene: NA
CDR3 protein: CASSYREGGAETQYF
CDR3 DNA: TGTGCCAGCAGCTATCGTGAGGGGGGCGCGGAGACCCAGTACTTC

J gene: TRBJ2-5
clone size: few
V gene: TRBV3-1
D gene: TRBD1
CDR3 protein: CASSPQTGQSGQYF
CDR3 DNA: TGTGCCAGCAGCCCCCAGACAGGGCAAAGCGGCCAGTACTTC

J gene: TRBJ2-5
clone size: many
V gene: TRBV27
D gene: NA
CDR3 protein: CASSLFRRETQYF
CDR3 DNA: TGTGCCAGCAGTTTGTTCCGCCGGGAGACCCAGTACTTC

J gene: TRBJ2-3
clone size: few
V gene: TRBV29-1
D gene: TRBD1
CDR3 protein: CSGDRGTDTQYF
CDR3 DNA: TGCAGCGGGGACAGGGGGACAGATACGCAGTATTTT

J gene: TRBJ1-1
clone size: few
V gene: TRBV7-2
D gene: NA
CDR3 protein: CASSSQGVRTEAFF
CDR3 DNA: TGTGCCAGCAGCTCCCAAGGCGTAAGGACTGAAGCTTTCTTT

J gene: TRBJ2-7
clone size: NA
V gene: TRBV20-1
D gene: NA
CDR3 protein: CSARQGGSEQYF
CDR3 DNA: TGCAGTGCCAGACAGGGAGGTTCCGAGCAGTACTTC

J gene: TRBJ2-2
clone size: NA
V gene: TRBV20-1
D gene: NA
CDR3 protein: CSASPPGRNTGELFF
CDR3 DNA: TGCAGTGCTAGTCCTCCGGGAAGGAACACCGGGGAGCTGTTTTTT

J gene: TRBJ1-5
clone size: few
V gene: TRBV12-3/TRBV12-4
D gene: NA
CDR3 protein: CASSLITDQPQHF
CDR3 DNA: TGTGCCAGCAGCCTGATCACCGATCAGCCCCAGCATTTT

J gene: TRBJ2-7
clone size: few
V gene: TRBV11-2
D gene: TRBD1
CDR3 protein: CASSLELSGQDEQYF
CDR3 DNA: TGTGCCAGCAGCTTAGAATTATCGGGACAGGACGAGCAGTACTTC

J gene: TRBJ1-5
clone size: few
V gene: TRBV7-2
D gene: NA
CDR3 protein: CASSSVGDPNQPQHF
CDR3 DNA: TGTGCCAGCAGCTCGGTGGGCGACCCTAATCAGCCCCAGCATTTT

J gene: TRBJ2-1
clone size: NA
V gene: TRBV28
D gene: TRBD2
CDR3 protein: CASSDPGTSASEQFF
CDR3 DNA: TGTGCCAGCAGCGATCCGGGGACTAGCGCATCTGAGCAGTTCTTC

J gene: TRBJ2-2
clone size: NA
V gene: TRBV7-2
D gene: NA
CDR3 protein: CASSSSAPGELFF
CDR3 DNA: TGTGCCAGCAGCTCTTCTGCGCCCGGGGAGCTGTTTTTT

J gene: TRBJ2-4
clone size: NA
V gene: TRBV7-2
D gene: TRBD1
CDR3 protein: CASSLSGGQGLQNIQYF
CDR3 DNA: TGTGCCAGCAGCCTCTCAGGGGGACAGGGCCTTCAAAACATTCAGTACTTC

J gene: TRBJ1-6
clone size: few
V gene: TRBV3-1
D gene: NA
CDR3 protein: CASSQVSENSPLHF
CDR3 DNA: TGTGCCAGCAGCCAAGTGTCGGAGAATTCACCCCTCCACTTT

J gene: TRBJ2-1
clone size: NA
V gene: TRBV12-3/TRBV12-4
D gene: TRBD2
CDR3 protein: CASRESWTGLALYNEQFF
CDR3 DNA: TGTGCCAGCAGAGAGAGTTGGACGGGACTAGCCCTCTACAATGAGCAGTTCTTC

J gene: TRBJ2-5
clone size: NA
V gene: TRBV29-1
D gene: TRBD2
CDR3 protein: CSVELAGEVGGETQYF
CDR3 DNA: TGCAGCGTTGAACTAGCGGGAGAGGTAGGGGGAGAGACCCAGTACTTC

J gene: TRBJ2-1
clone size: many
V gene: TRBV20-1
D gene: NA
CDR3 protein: CSARDIDTYNEQFF
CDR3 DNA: TGCAGTGCTAGAGATATTGATACCTACAATGAGCAGTTCTTC

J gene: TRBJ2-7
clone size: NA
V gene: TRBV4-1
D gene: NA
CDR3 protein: CASSEGRDIRTLYEQYF
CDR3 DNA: TGCGCCAGCAGCGAAGGGCGGGACATTAGGACCCTCTACGAGCAGTACTTC

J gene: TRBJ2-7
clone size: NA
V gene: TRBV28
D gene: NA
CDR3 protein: CASTTTSGDEQYF
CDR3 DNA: TGTGCCAGCACCACCACGTCGGGGGATGAGCAGTACTTC

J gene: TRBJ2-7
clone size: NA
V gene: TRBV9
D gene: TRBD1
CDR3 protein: CATGGQGALEQYF
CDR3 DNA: TGTGCCACCGGGGGACAGGGGGCCCTCGAGCAGTACTTC

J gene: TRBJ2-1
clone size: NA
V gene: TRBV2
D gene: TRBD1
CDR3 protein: CASLRPGTGRDNEQFF
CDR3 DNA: TGTGCCAGCCTCCGACCCGGGACAGGGCGGGACAATGAGCAGTTCTTC

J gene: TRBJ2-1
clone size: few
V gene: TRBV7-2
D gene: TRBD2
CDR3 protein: CASSFSGAGYNEQFF
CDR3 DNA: TGTGCCAGCAGCTTTAGCGGGGCAGGCTACAATGAGCAGTTCTTC

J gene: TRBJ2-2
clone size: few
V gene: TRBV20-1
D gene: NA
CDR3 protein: CSARVPYTGELFF
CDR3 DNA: TGCAGTGCTAGAGTCCCCTACACCGGGGAGCTGTTTTTT

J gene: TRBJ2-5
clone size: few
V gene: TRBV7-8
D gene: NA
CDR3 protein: CASSVNEQETQYF
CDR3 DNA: TGTGCCAGCAGTGTAAATGAGCAAGAGACCCAGTACTTC

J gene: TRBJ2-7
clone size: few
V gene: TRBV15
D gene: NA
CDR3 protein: CATSKDPGSGYEQYF
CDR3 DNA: TGTGCCACCAGCAAGGACCCGGGCTCGGGATACGAGCAGTACTTC

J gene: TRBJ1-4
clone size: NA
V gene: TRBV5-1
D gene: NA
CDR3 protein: CASSPRGLGEKLFF
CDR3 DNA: TGCGCCAGCAGCCCCCGAGGACTCGGCGAAAAACTGTTTTTT

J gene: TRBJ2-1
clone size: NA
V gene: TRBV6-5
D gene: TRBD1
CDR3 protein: CASSYSAPGQGIKQFF
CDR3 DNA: TGTGCCAGCAGTTACAGCGCCCCGGGACAGGGGATTAAGCAGTTCTTC

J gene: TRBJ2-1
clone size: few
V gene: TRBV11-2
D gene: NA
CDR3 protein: CASSFGNNEQFF
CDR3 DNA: TGTGCCAGCAGCTTCGGCAACAATGAGCAGTTCTTC

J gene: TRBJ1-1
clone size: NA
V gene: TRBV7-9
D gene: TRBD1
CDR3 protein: CASSLGRGRNTEAFF
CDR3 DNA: TGTGCCAGCAGCTTAGGAAGGGGGCGGAACACTGAAGCTTTCTTT

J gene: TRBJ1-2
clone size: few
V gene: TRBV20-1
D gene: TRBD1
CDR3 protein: CSASWAGGGYYGYTF
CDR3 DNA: TGCAGTGCTAGTTGGGCAGGGGGCGGTTACTATGGCTACACCTTC

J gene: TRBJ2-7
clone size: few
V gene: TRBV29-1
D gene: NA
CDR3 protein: CSVSGLRGYEQYF
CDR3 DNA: TGCAGCGTCTCAGGGTTGCGGGGATACGAGCAGTACTTC

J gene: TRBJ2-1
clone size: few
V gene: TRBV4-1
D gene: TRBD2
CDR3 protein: CASSQLAGRGNEQFF
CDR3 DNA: TGCGCCAGCAGCCAACTAGCGGGGAGGGGCAATGAGCAGTTCTTC

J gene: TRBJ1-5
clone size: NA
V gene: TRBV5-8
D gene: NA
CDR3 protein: CASSFDTQPQHF
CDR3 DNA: TGTGCCAGCAGCTTCGACACTCAGCCCCAGCATTTT

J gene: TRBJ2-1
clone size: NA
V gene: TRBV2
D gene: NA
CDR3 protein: CASKVGNEQFF
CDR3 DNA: TGTGCCAGCAAAGTGGGGAATGAGCAGTTCTTC